The TCR beta chain under discussion was sequenced for a study of blood T cell repertoires in COVID-19. Assay used: immunoSEQ multiplex PCR; TCRdb lists only in-frame clones, some missing. The sample records 270,000 or so clones, about 88% being singletons. The source of this sequence is a woman aged 45-65 years who had been exposed to COVID-19. Material: PBMCs or T cells enriched from blood (not recorded which).

CDR3 protein: CASSQDRGFGELFF. As DNA, the CDR3 is TGTGCCAGCAGCCAAGACCGGGGTTTCGGGGAGCTGTTTTTT. The chain couples TRBV14 to TRBJ2-2; perhaps TRBD2 as D (5 bases). Trimming shortened V by 0 bases and J by 7 bases, and 9 bases separated the two germline ends. The germline V gene encodes CDR1 SGHDN and CDR2 FVKESK. This CDR3 is 14 amino acids long.